This T cell receptor beta chain comes out of a study of shared clonotypes between healthy human individuals. Study results and caveats: Generally, estimated richness proved larger in naive subsets than it did in memory subsets.

Method: immunoSEQ multiplex PCR; TCRdb's copy keeps in-frame clones and lacks some. Seen here are 2 million to 2.5 million clones, approximately 90% observed once, and the top ten hold 0.37%. In the case of this clone: Its matching antigen is unknown.

Germline CDR1 is MDHEN and CDR2 is SYDVKM. Unmatched junction bases numbered 5, after V lost 6 bases and J lost 4 bases. The CDR3 consists of 14 residues. The source of this sequence is a young man in good health. Some clones in this sample may be carry-over from other donors' samples. Sequencing input: naive CD4+ T cells from PBMCs. The sample's subset: CD45RA+ positively selected. The genes are TRBV28 and TRBJ1-4; 7 positions match TRBD1. CDR3 in amino acids: CASSSGQNNEKLFF. In nucleotides, the CDR3 is TGTGCCAGCAGCTCGGGACAGAATAATGAAAAACTGTTTTTT.